These 10 T cell receptor beta chains were sequenced from one sample in a study of blood T cell repertoires in COVID-19. Assay used: immunoSEQ multiplex PCR; TCRdb lists only in-frame clones, some missing. The sample lists about 190,000 clones; about 88% were seen once. Sequenced input: peripheral blood. Every receptor here comes from a woman in her 40s who had recovered from COVID-19.

The chain links TRBV7-8 to TRBJ1-2, with D possibly TRBD1 on 5 matching bases. The V end was cut by 1 base, the J end by 4 bases, with 7 bases between. This CDR3 is built from 13 residues. Germline V lookup: CDR1 SGHVS, CDR2 FQNEAQ. The CDR3 nucleotides read TGTGCCAGCAGCTTAGAGGGGCGCTATGGCTACACCTTC. It specifies CASSLEGRYGYTF.

This chain joins TRBV29-1 and TRBJ2-6; possible D gene TRBD1, 6 bases. V was cut by 6 bases and J by 0 bases, with 9 bases left in between. This CDR3 region has 14 residues. Germline V gene sequence: CDR1 SQVTM, CDR2 ANQGSEA. DNA for the CDR3: TGCAGCGTGGTAGGGGGCTCTGGGGCCAACGTCCTGACTTTC. It is translated as CSVVGGSGANVLTF.

This rearrangement joins TRBV19 to TRBJ2-2; 11 positions agree with TRBD2. Germline CDR1 and CDR2: LNHDA and SQIVND (reference sequence). The CDR3 loop spans 19 amino acids. V gave up 3 bases and J gave up 2 bases; unmatched junction bases: 11. DNA for the CDR3: TGTGCCAGTAGTATTGGGGTTAGCGGGAGGGCCGCCAACACCGGGGAGCTGTTTTTT. Residues: CASSIGVSGRAANTGELFF.

The chain carries TRBV5-1 and TRBJ2-1; 9 bases are shared with TRBD1. There are 13 residues in the CDR3. Germline assignment: CDR1 SGHRS and CDR2 YFSETQ. V lost 5 bases to trimming and J lost 8 bases; unmatched junction nucleotides: 5. The chain's CDR3 is CASRSTGGDEQFF. The CDR3 DNA follows: TGCGCCAGCAGATCGACAGGGGGGGATGAGCAGTTCTTC.

The chain combines TRBV5-8 with TRBJ1-2, with 8 bases that match TRBD1. Trimming at V came to 2 bases and at J to 6 bases, leaving 12 bases not matched to a gene. The germline V gene encodes CDR1 SGHTS and CDR2 YDEGEE. CDR3 length: 16 amino acids. The CDR3 loop reads CASSLSFIDRGDGYTF. The CDR3 DNA sequence: TGTGCCAGCAGCTTATCTTTTATTGACAGGGGTGATGGCTACACCTTC.

The chain combines TRBV19 with TRBJ1-2; the D gene is possibly TRBD1 (6 bases). V was shortened by 4 bases and J by 1 base, with 13 bases between the two germline ends. CDR1 LNHDA and CDR2 SQIVND come from the germline V gene (reference sequence). This CDR3 is built from 15 residues. Here the CDR3 reads CASSTPGQVNYGYTF. The CDR3 DNA reads TGTGCCAGTAGTACACCGGGACAAGTTAACTATGGCTACACCTTC.

The chain employs TRBV7-2 and TRBJ2-1; TRBD2 matches 12 bases. Per germline, CDR1 SGHTA and CDR2 FQGNSA. The CDR3 contains 18 residues. V lost 3 bases to trimming and J lost 6 bases; unmatched junction nucleotides: 12. CDR3 sequence: CASSFPTLLAGGVNEQFF. The CDR3 region has the DNA TGTGCCAGCAGCTTCCCCACCTTACTAGCGGGAGGAGTCAATGAGCAGTTCTTC.

The rearrangement uses TRBV7-8 and TRBJ2-7; 10 bases are a match to TRBD1. This CDR3 has 16 residues. The V gene end was trimmed by 5 bases and the J gene end by 0 bases; junction bases not matched to a gene: 7. Germline CDR1 is SGHVS and CDR2 is FQNEAQ. CDR3 region: CASSRSGTGVSYEQYF. As DNA, the CDR3 is TGTGCCAGCAGCCGCTCCGGGACAGGGGTCTCCTACGAGCAGTACTTC. Full variable domain (rest looked up from reference TRBV7-8 and TRBJ2-7): GAGVSQSPRYKVAKRGQDVALRCDPISGHVSLFWYQQALGQGPEFLTYFQNEAQLDKSGLPSDRFFAERPEGSVSTLKIQRTQQEDSAVYLCASSRSGTGVSYEQYFGPGTRLTVT.

The gene calls are TRBV18 and TRBJ1-1; D gene unclear. The CDR3 loop spans 12 amino acids. Germline assignment: CDR1 KGHSH and CDR2 LQKENI. Between the trimmed V and J ends, which lost 0 bases and 11 bases, there was a span of 10 bases. CDR3 loop: CASSPPREFAFF. The CDR3 DNA is TGTGCCAGCTCACCACCGAGGGAATTTGCTTTCTTT.

This clone was recorded once. J is TRBJ1-2 and V is TRBV6-1; D is possibly TRBD1 (5 bases). Germline-derived CDR1 and CDR2 are MNHNS and SASEGT. There are 13 residues in the CDR3. Trimming left V 0 bases short and J 7 bases short, with 9 bases between. CDR3: CASSEAKGVGYTF. DNA of the CDR3: TGTGCCAGCAGTGAAGCGAAAGGGGTTGGCTACACCTTC.